The TCR beta chain under discussion was sequenced for a study of cytomegalovirus exposure and HLA in healthy donors. Note on this clone: The antigen remains unidentified.

This CDR3 has 14 residues. Broader study findings: Within a later analysis, the majority of CMV-associated TCR beta chains appeared HLA-restricted.

The PCR made use of 60 Vbeta and 13 Jbeta primers. The data were produced by immunoSEQ multiplex PCR, yet TCRdb's version contains in-frame clones alone and is incomplete. The data contain approximately 90,000 clones, about 85% of them seen just once; the ten biggest clones take up 6.5% to 8.5%. V gene TRBV21-1 combines with J gene TRBJ1-5; TRBD1 reflects the table's D call only, with no check against the DNA. TRBV21-1 is an annotated pseudogene. Sample: PBMCs. This TCR derives from a man aged 35 to 55 in good health and CMV-seropositive. The CDR3 DNA is TGTGCCAGCAGCAACAGGGGGGCCAATCAGCCCCAGCATTTT. Amino acid sequence: CASSNRGANQPQHF.